These T cell receptor beta chains were read from a single sample in a study of response to subunit inactivated influenza vaccine. MiXCR, run by TCRdb on the RT-PCR reads, gives a single entry per CDR3 protein. This sample yields roughly 570,000 distinct CDR3 sequences, of which around 15% are seen a single time; over 8.5% belongs to the top ten. The input for sequencing was PBMCs from blood, taken less than 13 days after vaccination. The receptor set was obtained from a man over 45 who received an inactivated influenza vaccine. Each CDR3 is given with its conserved first and last residue. Fields, in order: D gene, clone size, V gene, J gene, CDR3 protein, CDR3 DNA. A D gene is named only where the DNA matches it firmly. The listing skips clone size in some rows; elsewhere it reads once, few, many or a size class.

d_call: -
clone_size: -
v_call: TRBV7-9
j_call: TRBJ2-7
cdr3_aa: CASSVTSRVSYEQYF
cdr3_nt: TGTGCCAGCAGCGTAACGAGTAGGGTGAGCTACGAGCAGTACTTC

d_call: TRBD1
clone_size: -
v_call: TRBV24-1
j_call: TRBJ2-2
cdr3_aa: CATSDDRVGSGELFF
cdr3_nt: TGTGCCACCAGTGACGACAGGGTCGGATCCGGGGAGCTGTTTTTT

d_call: -
clone_size: -
v_call: TRBV7-2
j_call: TRBJ2-1
cdr3_aa: CASSLAIRGGYNEQFF
cdr3_nt: TGTGCCAGCAGCTTAGCGATAAGGGGGGGATACAATGAGCAGTTCTTC

d_call: -
clone_size: -
v_call: TRBV28
j_call: TRBJ2-2
cdr3_aa: CASSGGITNTGELFF
cdr3_nt: TGTGCCAGCAGTGGCGGGATAACGAACACCGGGGAGCTGTTTTTT

d_call: -
clone_size: -
v_call: TRBV7-2
j_call: TRBJ2-5
cdr3_aa: CASSLAGVHQETQYF
cdr3_nt: TGTGCCAGCAGCTTAGCCGGGGTCCATCAAGAGACCCAGTACTTC

d_call: TRBD1
clone_size: -
v_call: TRBV2
j_call: TRBJ2-5
cdr3_aa: CASSGDRWETQYF
cdr3_nt: TGTGCCAGCAGTGGGGACAGGTGGGAGACCCAGTACTTC

d_call: TRBD1
clone_size: -
v_call: TRBV2
j_call: TRBJ2-5
cdr3_aa: CASLPGQGWETQYF
cdr3_nt: TGTGCCAGTTTACCGGGACAGGGATGGGAGACCCAGTACTTC

d_call: -
clone_size: -
v_call: TRBV24-1
j_call: TRBJ1-5
cdr3_aa: CATSAAMGGNGNQPQHF
cdr3_nt: TGTGCCACCAGTGCCGCGATGGGGGGGAATGGCAATCAGCCCCAGCATTTT

d_call: TRBD1
clone_size: -
v_call: TRBV29-1
j_call: TRBJ2-7
cdr3_aa: CSVDSQGAGEQYF
cdr3_nt: TGCAGCGTTGACAGCCAGGGGGCAGGTGAGCAGTACTTC

d_call: -
clone_size: many
v_call: TRBV7-2
j_call: TRBJ2-3
cdr3_aa: CASSLWTYTDTQYF
cdr3_nt: TGTGCCAGCAGCCTCTGGACTTACACAGATACGCAGTATTTT

d_call: TRBD2
clone_size: -
v_call: TRBV11-1
j_call: TRBJ2-1
cdr3_aa: CASSSLPPSGGQYNEQFF
cdr3_nt: TGTGCCAGCAGCTCACTTCCCCCTAGCGGGGGGCAATACAATGAGCAGTTCTTC

d_call: TRBD1
clone_size: few
v_call: TRBV19
j_call: TRBJ2-7
cdr3_aa: CASRKSGTGGTYEQYF
cdr3_nt: TGTGCCAGTAGAAAATCCGGGACAGGGGGCACCTACGAGCAGTACTTC

d_call: -
clone_size: few
v_call: TRBV30
j_call: TRBJ2-3
cdr3_aa: CAWSNGQEITDTQYF
cdr3_nt: TGTGCCTGGAGTAACGGCCAGGAGATCACAGATACGCAGTATTTT

d_call: -
clone_size: few
v_call: TRBV5-1
j_call: TRBJ1-4
cdr3_aa: CASSQQGRREKLFF
cdr3_nt: TGCGCCAGCAGCCAACAGGGACGGAGAGAAAAACTGTTTTTT

d_call: -
clone_size: few
v_call: TRBV10-1
j_call: TRBJ2-2
cdr3_aa: CASSSTRGGGELFF
cdr3_nt: TGCGCCAGCAGTTCCACCAGGGGAGGCGGGGAGCTGTTTTTT

d_call: -
clone_size: many
v_call: TRBV12-3/TRBV12-4
j_call: TRBJ2-6
cdr3_aa: CASSFHRGSSGANVLTF
cdr3_nt: TGTGCCAGCAGTTTTCATAGGGGATCCTCTGGGGCCAACGTCCTGACTTTC